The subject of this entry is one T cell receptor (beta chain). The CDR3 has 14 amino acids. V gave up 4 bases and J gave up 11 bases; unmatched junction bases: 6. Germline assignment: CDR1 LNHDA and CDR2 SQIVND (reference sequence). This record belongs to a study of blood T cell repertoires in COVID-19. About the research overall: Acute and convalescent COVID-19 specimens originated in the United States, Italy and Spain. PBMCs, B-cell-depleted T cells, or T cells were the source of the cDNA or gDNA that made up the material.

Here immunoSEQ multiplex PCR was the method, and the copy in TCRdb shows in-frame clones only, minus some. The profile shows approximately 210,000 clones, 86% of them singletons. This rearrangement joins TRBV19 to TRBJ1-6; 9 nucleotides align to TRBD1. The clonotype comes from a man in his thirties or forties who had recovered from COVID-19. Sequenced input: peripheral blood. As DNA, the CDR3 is TGTGCCAGTAGTACGGGACAGGGCTTGACACCCCTCCACTTT. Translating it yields CASSTGQGLTPLHF.